Listed below are T cell receptor beta chains from one sample, sequenced in a study of immune evolution from preneoplasia to lung adenocarcinoma. Here immunoSEQ multiplex PCR was the method, and the copy in TCRdb shows in-frame clones only, minus some. This table holds 9,000 to 9,500 clones, roughly 89% found once. Sequenced: FFPE invasive lung adenocarcinoma tissue. The origin of the receptors is an older person with invasive lung adenocarcinoma. Each CDR3 is given with its conserved first and last residue. The D gene is left open where the match is weak. Size values are once, few and many counts, or a class for expanded clones, and some rows have none.

V gene	D gene	J gene	clone size	CDR3 protein	CDR3 DNA
TRBV5-1	.	TRBJ2-3	.	CASSPQGSTDTQYF	TGCGCCAGCAGCCCGCAGGGTAGCACAGATACGCAGTATTTT
TRBV19	.	TRBJ1-3	.	CASSIRGDSGNTIYF	TGTGCCAGTAGTATACGCGGGGACTCTGGAAACACCATATATTTT
TRBV6-6	.	TRBJ1-2	.	CASSRSGGRANYGYTF	TGTGCCAGCAGTCGTTCAGGAGGCCGAGCTAACTATGGCTACACCTTC
TRBV4-1	.	TRBJ1-1	.	CASSQEGLWQMNTEAFF	TGCGCCAGCAGCCAAGAAGGCCTTTGGCAGATGAACACTGAAGCTTTCTTT
TRBV29-1	TRBD1	TRBJ1-1	once	CSVKPGQGDTEAFF	TGCAGCGTTAAACCGGGACAGGGCGACACTGAAGCTTTCTTT
TRBV7-9	.	TRBJ2-2	.	CASSKTRTFLTGELFF	TGTGCCAGCAGCAAAACCCGGACGTTCCTCACCGGGGAGCTGTTTTTT
TRBV18	.	TRBJ1-1	.	CASSPSIDTEAFF	TGTGCCAGCTCACCATCCATCGACACTGAAGCTTTCTTT
TRBV5-1	.	TRBJ2-3	.	CASSFRQFTDTQYF	TGCGCCAGCAGCTTCCGACAGTTCACAGATACGCAGTATTTT
TRBV29-1	TRBD1	TRBJ2-5	.	CSVAGTDQETQYF	TGCAGCGTCGCAGGGACAGACCAAGAGACCCAGTACTTC
TRBV27	.	TRBJ1-2	.	CASSLSGPYGYTF	TGTGCCAGCAGTTTATCGGGACCTTATGGCTACACCTTC
TRBV2	.	TRBJ2-1	.	CASKMKWDISSYNEQFF	TGTGCCAGCAAAATGAAGTGGGATATCAGCTCCTACAATGAGCAGTTCTTC
TRBV6-6	TRBD1	TRBJ1-2	.	CASSLTKGTGLYGYTF	TGTGCCAGCAGTCTAACGAAGGGGACAGGGCTATATGGCTACACCTTC
TRBV28	.	TRBJ2-5	.	CASSQGSETQYF	TGTGCCAGCAGTCAGGGAAGTGAGACCCAGTACTTC
TRBV6-6	TRBD2	TRBJ2-3	once	CASSYGLAAFTDTQYF	TGTGCCAGCAGTTACGGTCTAGCGGCTTTCACAGATACGCAGTATTTT
TRBV29-1	.	TRBJ2-4	.	CSVGTTELAKNIQYF	TGCAGCGTTGGGACAACCGAGTTAGCCAAAAACATTCAGTACTTC
TRBV7-6	TRBD1	TRBJ1-1	.	CASSPTTQGAGTEAFF	TGTGCCAGCAGCCCAACGACACAGGGGGCTGGGACTGAAGCTTTCTTT
TRBV7-2	.	TRBJ1-1	.	CASSIGVNTEAFF	TGTGCCAGCAGCATAGGTGTAAACACTGAAGCTTTCTTT
TRBV5-1	TRBD1	TRBJ1-3	.	CASSLAPGGAGNTIYF	TGCGCCAGCAGCTTGGCCCCAGGGGGCGCGGGAAACACCATATATTTT
TRBV30	.	TRBJ1-5	.	CAWSVKNQPQHF	TGTGCCTGGAGCGTTAAAAATCAGCCCCAGCATTTT
TRBV28	.	TRBJ2-3	.	CASSAVLETDTQYF	TGTGCCAGCTCCGCCGTACTAGAAACAGATACGCAGTATTTT